These 32 T cell receptor beta chains came from one sample sequenced in a study of Ad26.COV2.S vaccination and SARS-CoV-2 variants. The treatment was: around 19 received Ad26.COV2.S at low or high dose, single or two shots; 5 received placebo; per-sample allocation not given. The samples were gathered on day 63 after the first injection of vaccine or placebo. TCRdb's table, derived via immunoSEQ multiplex PCR, lists solely in-frame clones and lacks some. This table holds some 390,000 clones, approximately 90% found once. The sample here was peripheral blood, taken in a trial of Ad26.COV2.S vaccine versus placebo. The receptors come from a person between 18 and 59 years old who received the Ad26.COV2.S COVID-19 vaccine or a placebo.

The rearrangement uses TRBV2 and TRBJ1-4, with 11 bases fitting TRBD1. With 7 bases clipped from V and 8 bases from J, the junction kept 6 bases outside the gene matches. Germline V gives CDR1 SNHLY, CDR2 FYNNEI. The CDR3 length is 14 residues. CDR3 residues: CASTRTGGREKLFF. The CDR3 DNA is TGTGCCAGCACGCGGACAGGGGGCCGGGAAAAACTGTTTTTT.

This clone was picked up one time. This sequence joins TRBV3-1 (or the pseudogene TRBV3-2) and TRBJ1-2, with unresolved D. The CDR3 covers 14 residues. V lost 1 base and J 1 base, leaving 7 bases between the germline ends. Germline V lookup: CDR1 LGHDT, CDR2 YNNKEL (reference sequence). DNA for the CDR3: TGTGCCAGCAGCCAAGGGACCGATAACTATGGCTACACCTTC. Protein product: CASSQGTDNYGYTF.

The chain couples TRBV6-2 or TRBV6-3 to TRBJ2-7; 7 bases match TRBD2. This CDR3 has 14 residues. Germline V gives CDR1 MNHEY, CDR2 SVGEGT. The V gene end was trimmed by 6 bases and the J gene end by 2 bases; junction bases not matched to a gene: 7. CDR3: CASSYLADTYEQYF. CDR3 nucleotides: TGTGCCAGCAGCTATCTAGCGGATACCTACGAGCAGTACTTC.

This rearrangement joins TRBV18 to TRBJ2-2, with TRBD1 identical over 9 bases. Trimming at V came to 4 bases and at J to 2 bases, leaving 5 bases not matched to a gene. This CDR3 has 16 residues. In germline, CDR1 is KGHSH, CDR2 LQKENI. The DNA of the CDR3 is TGTGCCAGCTCACTACGACAGGGGGTAAACACCGGGGAGCTGTTTTTT. It yields the protein CASSLRQGVNTGELFF.

V gene TRBV7-2 combines with J gene TRBJ1-1, with TRBD1 as a possible D gene (6 bases). The CDR3 covers 14 residues. Trimming removed 1 base from V and 7 bases from J, with 13 bases in between. Germline V lookup: CDR1 SGHTA, CDR2 FQGNSA. CDR3 sequence reads: CASSLGAGEHEAFF. The CDR3 DNA reads TGTGCCAGCAGCTTAGGGGCAGGGGAGCATGAAGCTTTCTTT. The complete variable domain, with remaining parts taken from reference TRBV7-2 and TRBJ1-1, reads GAGVSQSPSNKVTEKGKDVELRCDPISGHTALYWYRQSLGQGLEFLIYFQGNSAPDKSGLPSDRFSAERTGGSVSTLTIQRTQQEDSAVYLCASSLGAGEHEAFFGQGTRLTVV.

J is TRBJ2-1 and V is TRBV5-4; no firm D call. The CDR3 runs 15 residues. The V end was cut by 6 bases, the J end by 5 bases, with 18 bases between. Germline assignment: CDR1 SGHNT and CDR2 YYREEE (reference sequence). The CDR3 region is CASTRSTTEHNEQFF. Written as DNA, the CDR3 is TGTGCCAGCACGCGTTCGACAACCGAACACAATGAGCAGTTCTTC.

The chain links TRBV28 to TRBJ1-2; a possible D gene is TRBD1 (6 bases). V lost 4 bases, J lost 4 bases, and 13 bases lay in between. The CDR3 runs 14 residues. Per germline, CDR1 MDHEN and CDR2 SYDVKM. The CDR3, as DNA: TGTGCCAGCAGTTATGGGGGGGCGTCCTATGGCTACACCTTC. Encoded protein: CASSYGGASYGYTF.

The chain employs TRBV10-3 and TRBJ2-1; 8 nucleotides line up with TRBD2. Germline values: CDR1 ENHRY, CDR2 SYGVKD. The V and J ends lost 4 bases and 0 bases, in that order; junction bases with no gene match: 5. CDR3 size: 16 residues. The CDR3 spells CAISATRGVSYNEQFF. CDR3 in DNA: TGTGCCATCAGTGCGACGCGGGGGGTCTCCTACAATGAGCAGTTCTTC.

The rearrangement joins TRBV6-2 or TRBV6-3 to TRBJ2-7; D uncertain. CDR1 and CDR2 (germline): MNHEY, SVGEGT. Trimming removed 6 bases at V and 3 bases at J, with 6 bases between. This CDR3 contains 11 residues. CDR3 in amino acids: CASSALYEQYF. The DNA of the CDR3 is TGTGCCAGCAGCGCGCTCTACGAGCAGTACTTC.

The table lists this clone with a few counts. The V call is TRBV9, the J call TRBJ1-1, with 7 bases aligning to TRBD1. After removal of 0 bases from V and 5 bases from J, the junction contained 7 bases not matched to a gene. The CDR3 consists of 15 residues. Germline CDR1 reads SGDLS; CDR2 reads YYNGEE. Here the CDR3 DNA reads TGTGCCAGCAGCGTAGCCCCCACAGGGGATACTGAAGCTTTCTTT. Its translation is CASSVAPTGDTEAFF. The full variable domain, rest sourced from reference TRBV9 and TRBJ1-1, is DSGVTQTPKHLITATGQRVTLRCSPRSGDLSVYWYQQSLDQGLQFLIQYYNGEERAKGNILERFSAQQFPDLHSELNLSSLELGDSALYFCASSVAPTGDTEAFFGQGTRLTVV.

V gene TRBV7-2 combines with J gene TRBJ1-5, with D perhaps matching TRBD1 (5 bases). The CDR3 runs 15 residues. V lost 5 bases and J lost 4, with 15 bases in between. Germline CDR1 is SGHTA and CDR2 is FQGNSA. CDR3 bases: TGTGCCAGCAGCGGTCAGGGTGGAGGGAATCAGCCCCAGCATTTT. Its translation: CASSGQGGGNQPQHF.

The rearrangement uses TRBV19 and TRBJ1-6, with 9 bases matching TRBD1. CDR1 LNHDA and CDR2 SQIVND come from the germline V gene (reference sequence). The V segment lost 1 base and the J segment 7 bases; nucleotides outside the gene matches: 5. This CDR3 spans 16 amino acids. CDR3: CASSIAGTGNNSPLHF. CDR3 coding DNA: TGTGCCAGTAGTATAGCCGGGACAGGGAACAATTCACCCCTCCACTTT.

In DNA, the CDR3 is TGTGCCAGCAGCTTGGGTGCGCCCTTGGTAGGGTTCGACTATGGCTACACCTTC. This codes for CASSLGAPLVGFDYGYTF. V gene TRBV5-6 combines with J gene TRBJ1-2; D remains unclear. Germline V gives CDR1 SGHDT, CDR2 YYEEEE. The CDR3 is 18 residues long. Between the trimmed V and J ends, which lost 0 bases and 3 bases, there was a span of 21 bases.

This rearrangement joins TRBV5-1 to TRBJ2-7, with a tentative D call TRBD2 (6 bases). V lost 0 bases and J 5 bases, leaving 15 bases between the germline ends. CDR1 and CDR2 (germline): SGHRS, YFSETQ. The CDR3 extends over 15 amino acids. The CDR3 protein is CASSLVQGGSHEQYF. The CDR3 DNA sequence: TGCGCCAGCAGCTTGGTTCAGGGAGGTTCCCACGAGCAGTACTTC.

About this clone: This sample includes further DNA sequences coding for the same CDR3. J is TRBJ1-1 and V is TRBV5-4; D gene unclear. Germline V CDR1 and CDR2: SGHNT, YYREEE (reference sequence). The V gene lost 1 base and the J gene lost 2 bases, with 0 bases spanning the gap. The CDR3 has 11 residues. The CDR3 bases are TGTGCCAGCAGCTTGAACACTGAAGCTTTCTTT. The encoded protein is CASSLNTEAFF.

The sample holds a few counts of this clone. This sequence joins TRBV7-2 and TRBJ1-2, with D hard to call. The germline CDR1 and CDR2 sequences are SGHTA and FQGNSA. Deletions cut 6 bases from V and 5 bases from J, with 19 bases between. The CDR3 runs to 15 residues. The CDR3 coding sequence is TGTGCCAGCAGAAAAAAGTTCGTTGAAAAGTATGGCTACACCTTC. It is translated as CASRKKFVEKYGYTF.

The count of this clone is one. The CDR3 DNA reads as TGCGCCAGCAGCCCGATGACTGACCTAGCCAAAAACATTCAGTACTTC. Its protein is CASSPMTDLAKNIQYF. The V and J genes are TRBV5-1 and TRBJ2-4, with D hard to call. Trimming took 4 bases from V and 0 from J, leaving 14 bases between them. Germline V gives CDR1 SGHRS, CDR2 YFSETQ. The CDR3 is 16 amino acids.

The CDR3 reads CATSGGTQETQYF. The CDR3, as DNA: TGTGCCACCAGTGGGGGGACTCAAGAGACCCAGTACTTC. The chain uses TRBV24-1 and TRBJ2-5; TRBD2 might be the D (6 bases). Germline V lookup: CDR1 KGHDR, CDR2 SFDVKD. V dropped 5 bases and J dropped 2 bases, with 8 bases sitting between them. CDR3 length equals 13 residues.

The CDR3 nucleotides are TGTGCCAGCAGCCAACCGGGCTCTGGGGCCAACGTCCTGACTTTC. The encoded protein is CASSQPGSGANVLTF. This chain links TRBV4-2 with TRBJ2-6; no reliable D call. This CDR3 contains 15 residues. Germline V CDR1 and CDR2: LGHNA, YNFKEQ. V was shortened by 2 bases and J by 0 bases, with 5 bases between the two germline ends.

The chain links TRBV11-2 to TRBJ2-1, with D hard to call. Per the germline V gene, CDR1 is SGHAT and CDR2 is FQNNGV. This CDR3 has 15 amino acids. The V end was cut by 4 bases, the J end by 5 bases, with 15 bases between. CDR3 nucleotide sequence: TGTGCCAGCAGCTCCCCGTTGGCCCGCCACAATGAGCAGTTCTTC. Translated: CASSSPLARHNEQFF.

This rearrangement joins TRBV6-5 to TRBJ2-1, with D tentatively TRBD1 or TRBD2 (6 bases each). This CDR3 has 15 amino acids. The V gene's germline CDR1 is MNHEY and CDR2 SVGAGI. V dropped 3 bases and J dropped 3 bases, with 12 bases sitting between them. The CDR3 nucleotides are TGTGCCAGCAGTTATTCGCGGGACAACTACAATGAGCAGTTCTTC. It codes for CASSYSRDNYNEQFF.

The rearrangement links TRBV18 to TRBJ2-3, with D hard to call. The CDR3 is 11 residues long. Deletions cut 5 bases from V and 2 bases from J, with 2 bases between. CDR1 is KGHSH, CDR2 LQKENI, per germline. As DNA, the CDR3 is TGTGCCAGCTCAGACACAGATACGCAGTATTTT. Amino acid sequence: CASSDTDTQYF. Full variable domain (rest looked up from reference TRBV18 and TRBJ2-3): NAGVMQNPRHLVRRRGQEARLRCSPMKGHSHVYWYRQLPEEGLKFMVYLQKENIIDESGMPKERFSAEFPKEGPSILRIQQVVRGDSAAYFCASSDTDTQYFGPGTRLTVL.

The chain links TRBV6-5 to TRBJ2-7; TRBD1 matches at 9 bases. CDR1 MNHEY and CDR2 SVGAGI come from the germline V gene. Trimming removed 6 bases from V and 4 bases from J; junction bases left unmatched: 10. This CDR3 has 15 residues. Here the CDR3 DNA reads TGTGCCAGCAGCGGGAGCCGGACAGGGGAATACGAGCAGTACTTC. This gives the protein CASSGSRTGEYEQYF.

The V call is TRBV4-3, the J call TRBJ1-1; D is uncertain. Germline CDR1 and CDR2: LGHNA and YSLEER. This CDR3 region has 15 residues. The germline V and J ends were trimmed by 4 bases and 1 base, with 13 bases remaining between them. The CDR3 DNA is TGCGCCAGCAGCCTCCTAGGACGGCGGAACACTGAAGCTTTCTTT. The encoded protein is CASSLLGRRNTEAFF.

The V and J genes are TRBV6-2 or TRBV6-3 and TRBJ1-2, with D hard to call. V lost 0 bases, J lost 6 bases, and 8 bases lay in between. Germline-derived CDR1 and CDR2 are MNHEY and SVGEGT. The CDR3 spans 13 residues. CDR3 DNA sequence: TGTGCCAGCAGTTACTCTATGAACGATGGCTACACCTTC. Amino acid sequence: CASSYSMNDGYTF.

This chain uses TRBV4-1 with TRBJ2-3; weak D call: TRBD1 (5 bases). V lost 1 base and J lost 3, with 14 bases in between. Germline CDR1 reads MGHRA; CDR2 reads YSYEKL. CDR3 length: 16 residues. The CDR3 loop reads CASSQVGRVGTDTQYF. The CDR3, as DNA: TGCGCCAGCAGCCAAGTAGGCAGGGTCGGGACAGATACGCAGTATTTT.

This sequence joins TRBV2 and TRBJ2-6; D is tentatively TRBD1 or TRBD2 (5 bases each). V dropped 7 bases and J dropped 1 base, with 14 bases sitting between them. This CDR3 has 16 residues. CDR1 SNHLY and CDR2 FYNNEI come from the germline V gene. CDR3 bases: TGTGCCAGCAATGGTCAGGGAGAATCTGGGGCCAACGTCCTGACTTTC. It codes for CASNGQGESGANVLTF.

This chain links TRBV2 with TRBJ2-5; 8 nucleotides align to TRBD2. Losses at the gene ends were 8 bases for V and 5 bases for J; bases not matched to a gene: 7. The V gene's germline CDR1 is SNHLY and CDR2 FYNNEI. CDR3 size: 13 residues. CDR3 protein: CASGPRLAETQYF. The CDR3 bases are TGTGCCAGCGGTCCCCGACTAGCGGAGACCCAGTACTTC.

V and J are TRBV27 and TRBJ2-2; D not resolved. The CDR3 has 13 residues. Germline V gives CDR1 MNHEY, CDR2 SMNVEV (reference sequence). V shed 5 bases and J shed 5 bases, with 9 bases lying between them. For the CDR3, the DNA is TGTGCCAGCAGTCCGACCCGGACCGGGGAGCTGTTTTTT. This gives the protein CASSPTRTGELFF.

The rearrangement joins TRBV10-1 to TRBJ1-3; no definite D call. V was shortened by 6 bases and J by 0 bases, with 9 bases between the two germline ends. The CDR3 is 14 residues long. In germline, CDR1 is WNHNN, CDR2 SYGVQD (reference sequence). This CDR3 reads CASSGDPSGNTIYF. In DNA, the CDR3 is TGCGCCAGCAGCGGCGACCCCTCTGGAAACACCATATATTTT.

V usage is TRBV18 and J usage is TRBJ2-5; maybe TRBD1 (6 bases). From germline, CDR1 is KGHSH and CDR2 LQKENI. This CDR3 is 16 amino acids long. V was clipped by 6 bases and J by 2 bases, with 19 bases between them. The CDR3 DNA sequence: TGTGCCAGCTCCCTCAAACCGGGGACACGGCAAGAGACCCAGTACTTC. This codes for CASSLKPGTRQETQYF.

The chain combines TRBV30 with TRBJ1-5, with 8 bases aligning to TRBD1. CDR3 size: 14 residues. Germline V gene data show CDR1 as GTSNPN and CDR2 as SVGIG (reference sequence). With 0 bases clipped from V and 6 bases from J, the junction kept 4 bases outside the gene matches. The CDR3 reads CAWSVQGVGQPQHF. The CDR3 DNA reads as TGTGCCTGGAGTGTACAGGGGGTCGGTCAGCCCCAGCATTTT. The whole variable domain, filled in from reference TRBV30 and TRBJ1-5, reads SQTIHQWPATLVQPVGSPLSLECTVEGTSNPNLYWYRQAAGRGLQLLFYSVGIGQISSEVPQNLSASRPQDRQFILSSKKLLLSDSGFYLCAWSVQGVGQPQHFGDGTRLSIL.